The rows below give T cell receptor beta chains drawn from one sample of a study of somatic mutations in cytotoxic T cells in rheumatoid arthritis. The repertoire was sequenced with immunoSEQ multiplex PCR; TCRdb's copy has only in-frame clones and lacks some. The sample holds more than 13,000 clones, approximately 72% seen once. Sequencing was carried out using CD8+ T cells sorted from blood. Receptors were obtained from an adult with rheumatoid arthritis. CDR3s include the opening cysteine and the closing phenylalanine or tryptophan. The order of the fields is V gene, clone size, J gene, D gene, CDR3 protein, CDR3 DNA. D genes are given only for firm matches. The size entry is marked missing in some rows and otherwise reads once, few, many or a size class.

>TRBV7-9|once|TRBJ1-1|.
CASSLAFGTEAFF
TGTGCCAGCAGCTTAGCTTTCGGGACAGAAGCTTTCTTT
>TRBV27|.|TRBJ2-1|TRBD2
CASSLTSGPYNEQFF
TGTGCCAGCAGTTTAACTAGCGGACCCTACAATGAGCAGTTCTTC
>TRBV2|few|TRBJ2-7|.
CASSPGFSRHYEQYF
TGTGCCAGCAGTCCGGGGTTCTCCCGACACTACGAGCAGTACTTC
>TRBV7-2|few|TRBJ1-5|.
CASSPVGQPQHF
TGTGCCAGCAGCCCCGTCGGTCAGCCCCAGCATTTT
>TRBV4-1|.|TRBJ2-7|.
CASSQERGNYEQYF
TGCGCCAGCAGCCAAGAAAGGGGGAACTACGAGCAGTACTTC
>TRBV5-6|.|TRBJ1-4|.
CASSYGPSLIIGGLFF
TGTGCCAGCAGCTACGGACCGTCTTTAATCATCGGGGGACTGTTTTTT
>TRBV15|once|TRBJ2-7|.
CATSSGDDPRHRDEQYF
TGTGCCACCAGCAGTGGGGATGACCCCCGCCACCGTGACGAGCAGTACTTC
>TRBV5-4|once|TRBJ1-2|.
CASSIGPDGYTF
TGTGCCAGCAGCATTGGACCGGATGGCTACACCTTC
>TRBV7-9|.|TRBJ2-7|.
CASSSTEYEQYF
TGTGCCAGCAGCTCGACAGAATACGAGCAGTACTTC
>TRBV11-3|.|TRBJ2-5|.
CASSLAGVETQYF
TGTGCCAGCAGCTTAGCGGGGGTGGAGACCCAGTACTTC
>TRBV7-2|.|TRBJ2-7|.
CASSLGGNPYEQYF
TGTGCCAGCAGCTTAGGAGGCAACCCCTACGAGCAGTACTTC
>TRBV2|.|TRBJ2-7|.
CAIDAMLDHEQYF
TGTGCCATCGACGCGATGCTGGACCACGAGCAGTACTTC
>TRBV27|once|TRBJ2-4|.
CASSFQGLGIQYF
TGTGCCAGCAGTTTCCAGGGGCTAGGCATTCAGTACTTC
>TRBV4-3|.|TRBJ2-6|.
CASSQAGWRGLAGANVLTF
TGCGCCAGCAGCCAAGCTGGGTGGAGGGGACTGGCGGGGGCCAACGTCCTGACTTTC
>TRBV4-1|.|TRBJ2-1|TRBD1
CASSQDRVYNEQFF
TGCGCCAGCAGCCAGGACAGGGTCTACAATGAGCAGTTCTTC
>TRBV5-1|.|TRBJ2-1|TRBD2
CASSLLAGHNEQFF
TGCGCCAGCAGCCTACTAGCGGGGCACAATGAGCAGTTCTTC
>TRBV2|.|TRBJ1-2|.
CASRAVQGIGFNHGYTF
TGTGCCAGCAGGGCCGTACAGGGCATAGGCTTTAATCATGGCTACACCTTC
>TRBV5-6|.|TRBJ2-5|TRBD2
CASSWGGSGGRRGTQYF
TGTGCCAGCAGCTGGGGCGGGAGCGGGGGGCGACGAGGGACCCAGTACTTC
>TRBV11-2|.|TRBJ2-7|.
CASSSGPWGYEQYF
TGTGCCAGCAGCTCCGGGCCCTGGGGTTACGAGCAGTACTTC
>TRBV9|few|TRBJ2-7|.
CASSAWDGTYEQYF
TGTGCCAGCAGCGCTTGGGACGGAACCTACGAGCAGTACTTC
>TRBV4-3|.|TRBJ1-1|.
CASSQEVTYLNTEAFF
TGCGCCAGCAGCCAAGAGGTAACGTACTTGAACACTGAAGCTTTCTTT
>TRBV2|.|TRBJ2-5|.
CASSLGTQQETQYF
TGTGCCAGCAGCCTCGGGACTCAACAAGAGACCCAGTACTTC
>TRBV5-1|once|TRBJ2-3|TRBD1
CASSYSRDRITDTQYF
TGCGCCAGCAGCTATTCCCGGGACAGGATCACAGATACGCAGTATTTT
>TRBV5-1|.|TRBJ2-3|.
CASSLEGWGSNTDTQYF
TGCGCCAGCAGCTTGGAGGGATGGGGGTCGAACACAGATACGCAGTATTTT
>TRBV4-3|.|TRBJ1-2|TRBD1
CASSQDRTGGYGYTF
TGCGCCAGCAGCCAAGATCGCACAGGGGGGTATGGCTACACCTTC
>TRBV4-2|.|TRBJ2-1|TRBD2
CASSQDAGGAIEQFF
TGTGCCAGCAGCCAAGATGCCGGGGGGGCGATTGAGCAGTTCTTC
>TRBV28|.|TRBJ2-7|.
CASSSWGQYYEQYF
TGTGCCAGCAGTTCTTGGGGCCAGTACTACGAGCAGTACTTC
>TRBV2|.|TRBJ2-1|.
CASSEDPPGAYNEQFF
TGTGCCAGCAGTGAAGACCCCCCGGGGGCCTACAATGAGCAGTTCTTC
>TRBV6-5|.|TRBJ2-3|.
CASSYSPGLSTDTQYF
TGTGCCAGCAGTTACTCTCCGGGTCTATCAACAGATACGCAGTATTTT
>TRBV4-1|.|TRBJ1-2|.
CASSQEAAGPYYGYTF
TGCGCCAGCAGCCAAGAGGCGGCAGGGCCTTACTATGGCTACACCTTC
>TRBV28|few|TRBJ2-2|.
CASSPPDSTNTGELFF
TGTGCCAGCAGTCCGCCGGACAGTACGAACACCGGGGAGCTGTTTTTT
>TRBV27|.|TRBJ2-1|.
CASSPTFGAGEQFF
TGTGCCAGCAGCCCGACTTTCGGAGCAGGTGAGCAGTTCTTC
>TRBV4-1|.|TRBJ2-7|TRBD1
CASSIPGQGAYEQYF
TGCGCCAGCAGCATCCCGGGACAGGGCGCTTACGAGCAGTACTTC
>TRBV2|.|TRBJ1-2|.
CASSEMAENGPGAYGYTF
TGTGCCAGCAGTGAAATGGCCGAAAATGGACCCGGGGCCTATGGCTACACCTTC
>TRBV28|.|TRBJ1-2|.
CASTLGGLGNGYTF
TGTGCCAGCACCCTCGGGGGCCTCGGAAATGGCTACACCTTC
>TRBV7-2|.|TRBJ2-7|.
CASSLDTAGFYEQYF
TGTGCCAGCAGCTTAGACACTGCGGGATTCTACGAGCAGTACTTC
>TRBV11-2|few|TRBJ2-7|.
CASSPGISYEQYF
TGTGCCAGCAGCCCCGGGATCTCCTACGAGCAGTACTTC
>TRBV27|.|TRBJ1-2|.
CASSPGNYGYTF
TGTGCCAGCAGTCCCGGGAACTATGGCTACACCTTC
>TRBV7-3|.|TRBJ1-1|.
CASSLTRVGYTEAFF
TGTGCCAGCAGCCTCACGCGGGTTGGGTACACTGAAGCTTTCTTT
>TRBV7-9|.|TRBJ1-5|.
CASSSGPLNQPQHF
TGTGCCAGCAGCTCCGGGCCCCTCAATCAGCCCCAGCATTTT
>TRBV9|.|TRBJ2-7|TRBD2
CASSDGTSRTEQYF
TGTGCCAGCAGCGATGGGACTAGCAGGACTGAGCAGTACTTC
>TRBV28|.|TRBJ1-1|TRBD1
CASSFDRGSGDTEAFF
TGTGCCAGCAGTTTCGACAGGGGGTCTGGGGACACTGAAGCTTTCTTT
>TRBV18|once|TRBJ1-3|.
CASSPPTYRSGNTIYF
TGTGCCAGCTCACCACCGACTTACCGCTCTGGAAACACCATATATTTT
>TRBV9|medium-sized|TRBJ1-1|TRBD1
CASSKGTGERVTSTEAFF
TGTGCCAGCAGCAAAGGGACAGGGGAAAGAGTTACTAGCACTGAAGCTTTCTTT
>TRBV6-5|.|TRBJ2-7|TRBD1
CASSYWDRGRGEQYF
TGTGCCAGCAGTTATTGGGACAGGGGACGCGGCGAGCAGTACTTC